Below are 19 T cell receptor beta chains sequenced from a single sample in a study of T cell responses to AZD1222 COVID-19 vaccine. Some clones are missing from TCRdb's copy, which holds only in-frame ones; the method was immunoSEQ multiplex PCR. The table shows about 160,000 clones, with 91% occurring only once. The starting material was peripheral blood, obtained on day 0 of AZD1222 vaccination. These receptors were obtained from an adult in good health.

V usage is TRBV9 and J usage is TRBJ2-1; weak D call: TRBD2 (7 bases). Germline V gene lookup returns CDR1 SGDLS and CDR2 YYNGEE. The CDR3 runs 15 residues. V was trimmed by 0 bases and J by 7 bases, leaving 14 bases between them. CDR3 nucleotides: TGTGCCAGCAGCGTAGGAGGGGGGGCAGGAAATGAGCAGTTCTTC. This encodes CASSVGGGAGNEQFF.

This sequence joins TRBV9 and TRBJ2-7; TRBD1 or TRBD2 may be the D gene (5 bases each). The CDR3 length is 13 residues. Trimming removed 3 bases at V and 7 bases at J, with 14 bases between. The germline V gene has CDR1 SGDLS and CDR2 YYNGEE. CDR3 in amino acids: CASSEGPEREQYF. The CDR3 nucleotides read TGTGCCAGCAGCGAGGGACCCGAGAGAGAGCAGTACTTC.

The gene calls are TRBV6-1 and TRBJ1-1; perhaps TRBD1 as D (6 bases). This CDR3 comprises 14 residues. The germline CDR1 and CDR2 sequences are MNHNS and SASEGT. Trimming stripped 1 base from V and 7 bases from J, with 13 bases between. CDR3 loop: CASSEEGGRVEAFF. DNA for the CDR3: TGTGCCAGCAGTGAAGAAGGGGGACGGGTTGAAGCTTTCTTT.

The rearrangement joins TRBV27 to TRBJ2-7, with D unresolved. Germline CDR1 is MNHEY and CDR2 is SMNVEV (reference sequence). The CDR3 spans 15 residues. V shed 4 bases and J shed 2 bases, with 15 bases lying between them. The CDR3 is CASSCFFRPPYEQYF. DNA of the CDR3: TGTGCCAGCAGTTGTTTTTTTAGGCCCCCCTACGAGCAGTACTTC.

This rearrangement joins TRBV18 to TRBJ2-3; D may be TRBD1 (6 bases). CDR1 and CDR2 (germline): KGHSH, LQKENI. There are 15 residues in the CDR3. V lost 5 bases to trimming and J lost 6 bases, with 18 bases between them. The CDR3 DNA sequence: TGTGCCAGCTCAGTAAACGCCAGGGGTATGGATACGCAGTATTTT. This encodes CASSVNARGMDTQYF.

The V gene is TRBV10-3, the J gene TRBJ2-3, with TRBD1 matching 7 bases. The CDR3 contains 14 residues. CDR1 is ENHRY and CDR2 is SYGVKD in the germline V gene. The V gene end was trimmed by 6 bases and the J gene end by 7 bases; junction bases not matched to a gene: 10. The CDR3, as DNA: TGTGCCATCAGACGGCAGGGGGTTGGCAATACGCAGTATTTT. Its protein product is CAIRRQGVGNTQYF.

The genes are TRBV7-2 and TRBJ2-1, with TRBD2 matching over 11 bases. Germline assignment: CDR1 SGHTA and CDR2 FQGNSA. V dropped 3 bases and J dropped 6; count of bases not matched to a gene: 10. CDR3 size: 17 residues. The CDR3 reads CASSFLAGGLLGNEQFF. CDR3 coding DNA: TGTGCCAGCAGCTTCCTAGCGGGAGGCCTACTGGGCAATGAGCAGTTCTTC. Supplemented by reference TRBV7-2 and TRBJ2-1, the full variable domain reads GAGVSQSPSNKVTEKGKDVELRCDPISGHTALYWYRQSLGQGLEFLIYFQGNSAPDKSGLPSDRFSAERTGGSVSTLTIQRTQQEDSAVYLCASSFLAGGLLGNEQFFGPGTRLTVL.

V gene TRBV15 combines with J gene TRBJ1-5; D remains ambiguous. This CDR3 has 15 residues. Germline V lookup: CDR1 LNHNV, CDR2 YYDKDF (reference sequence). V was pared by 0 bases and J by 4 bases, with 10 bases between. The CDR3 nucleotides read TGTGCCACCAGCAGAGAATCTCAGGTTAATCAGCCCCAGCATTTT. Translating gives CATSRESQVNQPQHF.

This chain links TRBV7-9 with TRBJ1-4, with D perhaps matching TRBD1 (5 bases). Trimming pared 4 bases from V and 2 bases from J, leaving 8 bases between. CDR1 and CDR2 from the germline V gene are SEHNR and FQNEAQ (reference sequence). CDR3 size: 14 residues. DNA of the CDR3: TGTGCCAGCAGCTCATACAGGACTAATGAAAAACTGTTTTTT. Translation gives CASSSYRTNEKLFF. Supplemented by reference TRBV7-9 and TRBJ1-4, the full variable domain reads DTGVSQNPRHKITKRGQNVTFRCDPISEHNRLYWYRQTLGQGPEFLTYFQNEAQLEKSRLLSDRFSAERPKGSFSTLEIQRTEQGDSAMYLCASSSYRTNEKLFFGSGTQLSVL.

J is TRBJ2-7 and V is TRBV4-3; 8 bases map to TRBD1. From germline, CDR1 is LGHNA and CDR2 YSLEER. The CDR3 runs to 14 residues. V gave up 1 base and J gave up 5 bases; unmatched junction bases: 4. CDR3 sequence: CASSQVTGAHEQYF. The CDR3 DNA reads as TGCGCCAGCAGCCAAGTGACAGGGGCGCACGAGCAGTACTTC.

The chain combines TRBV27 with TRBJ2-1, with TRBD2 matching 14 bases. The germline V gene encodes CDR1 MNHEY and CDR2 SMNVEV (reference sequence). This CDR3 is built from 16 residues. With 7 bases clipped from V and 8 bases from J, the junction kept 10 bases outside the gene matches. CDR3 in amino acids: CASMTSGGATSHEQFF. CDR3 sequence (DNA): TGTGCCAGCATGACTAGCGGGGGGGCCACGAGCCATGAGCAGTTCTTC.

The chain links TRBV19 to TRBJ2-6; maybe TRBD2 (6 bases). Trimming removed 4 bases from V and 4 bases from J, with 11 bases in between. The CDR3 runs 15 residues. In germline, CDR1 is LNHDA, CDR2 SQIVND (reference sequence). CDR3 DNA sequence: TGTGCCAGTAGTACTGGAGGGTCAGGGGCCAACGTCCTGACTTTC. Translated, it gives CASSTGGSGANVLTF. The full variable domain, with the rest looked up from reference TRBV19 and TRBJ2-6, is DGGITQSPKYLFRKEGQNVTLSCEQNLNHDAMYWYRQDPGQGLRLIYYSQIVNDFQKGDIAEGYSVSREKKESFPLTVTSAQKNPTAFYLCASSTGGSGANVLTFGAGSRLTVL.

A single count supports this clone. The chain has TRBV5-6 and TRBJ1-6; possibly TRBD1 for D (6 bases). Germline V gene data show CDR1 as SGHDT and CDR2 as YYEEEE. The CDR3 loop spans 16 amino acids. With 2 bases removed from V and 7 bases from J, the gap between germline ends came to 16 bases. The CDR3 DNA reads as TGTGCCAGCAGCTTTATTCTATCGCAGGGGAATTCACCCCTCCACTTT. This encodes CASSFILSQGNSPLHF.

This clone was observed a single time. This rearrangement joins TRBV5-1 to TRBJ2-6, with D perhaps matching TRBD2 (6 bases). Germline CDR1 and CDR2: SGHRS and YFSETQ. The germline V and J ends were trimmed by 4 bases and 4 bases, with 12 bases remaining between them. The CDR3 covers 15 residues. The CDR3 sequence is CASSLGGAGANVLTF. The CDR3 DNA follows: TGCGCCAGCAGCCTTGGAGGGGCCGGGGCCAACGTCCTGACTTTC.

The chain links TRBV7-6 to TRBJ2-2; D possibly corresponds to TRBD2 (7 bases). This CDR3 spans 16 amino acids. The V and J ends lost 4 bases and 2 bases respectively, with 14 bases between them. CDR1 SGHVS and CDR2 FNYEAQ come from the germline V gene. CDR3 bases: TGTGCCAGCAGCTGGTCCGGGGGGCGAAACACCGGGGAGCTGTTTTTT. This sequence encodes CASSWSGGRNTGELFF.

V usage is TRBV27 and J usage is TRBJ1-2, with TRBD1 matching 11 bases. The CDR3 covers 16 residues. Germline CDR1 MNHEY, CDR2 SMNVEV (reference sequence). Trimming cost V 6 bases and J 4 bases; bases outside gene matches: 10. This CDR3 is CASSLSRTGGPYGYTF. The CDR3 DNA follows: TGTGCCAGCAGCCTTAGTCGGACAGGGGGCCCCTATGGCTACACCTTC.

The rearrangement joins TRBV19 to TRBJ1-2; possible D gene TRBD1, 5 bases. Per the germline V gene, CDR1 is LNHDA and CDR2 is SQIVND (reference sequence). V dropped 5 bases and J dropped 8 bases, with 12 bases sitting between them. The CDR3 totals 12 residues. The DNA for the CDR3 is TGTGCCAGTAGTTCGACAGCGTCGGGCTACACCTTC. Its translation is CASSSTASGYTF.

V is TRBV19 and J is TRBJ1-3; D gene unclear. The CDR3 extends over 14 amino acids. Trimming removed 7 bases at V and 0 bases at J, with 10 bases between. Germline V gene data show CDR1 as LNHDA and CDR2 as SQIVND (reference sequence). The CDR3 DNA is TGTGCCAGTATTGAACGTCACTCTGGAAACACCATATATTTT. Its protein product is CASIERHSGNTIYF. The variable domain in full, completed from reference TRBV19 and TRBJ1-3, reads DGGITQSPKYLFRKEGQNVTLSCEQNLNHDAMYWYRQDPGQGLRLIYYSQIVNDFQKGDIAEGYSVSREKKESFPLTVTSAQKNPTAFYLCASIERHSGNTIYFGEGSWLTVV.

The V gene is TRBV19, the J gene TRBJ1-1; possibly TRBD1 for D (6 bases). There are 15 residues in the CDR3. Trimming shortened V by 7 bases and J by 1 base, and 16 bases separated the two germline ends. CDR1 is LNHDA and CDR2 is SQIVND in the germline V gene (reference sequence). CDR3 residues: CASTFKEGGNTEAFF. CDR3 in DNA: TGTGCCAGTACCTTCAAGGAGGGGGGGAACACTGAAGCTTTCTTT.